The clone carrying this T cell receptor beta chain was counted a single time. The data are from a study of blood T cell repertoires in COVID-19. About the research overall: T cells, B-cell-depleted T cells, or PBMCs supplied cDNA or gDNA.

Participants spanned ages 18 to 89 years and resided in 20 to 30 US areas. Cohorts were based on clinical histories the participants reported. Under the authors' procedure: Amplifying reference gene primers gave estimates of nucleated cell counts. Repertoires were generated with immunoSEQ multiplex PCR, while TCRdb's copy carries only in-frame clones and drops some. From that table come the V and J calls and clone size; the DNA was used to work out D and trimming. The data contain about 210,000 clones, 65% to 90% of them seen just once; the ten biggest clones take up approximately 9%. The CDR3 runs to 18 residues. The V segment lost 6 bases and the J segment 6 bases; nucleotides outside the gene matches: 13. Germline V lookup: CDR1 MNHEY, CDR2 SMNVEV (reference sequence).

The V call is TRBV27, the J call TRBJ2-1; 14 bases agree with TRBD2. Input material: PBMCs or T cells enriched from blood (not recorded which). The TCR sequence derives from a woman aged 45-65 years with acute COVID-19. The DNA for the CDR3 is TGTGCCAGCAGCAGGCGGACTAGCGGGGGGACCGCTGGCAATGAGCAGTTCTTC. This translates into CASSRRTSGGTAGNEQFF.